This is a list of T cell receptor beta chains from one sample in a study of post-analysis software for immune sequencing data. TCRdb re-derived calls from the PCR reads in MiXCR, one entry per CDR3 protein. The sample includes roughly 200,000 distinct CDR3 sequences, roughly 28% of them seen just once. The sample taken for sequencing was blood. Receptor source: a girl aged 2 to 17 with multiple sclerosis. CDR3s include the opening cysteine and the closing phenylalanine or tryptophan.

V | CDR3
TRBV29-1 | CSVSGQGGGPQHF
TRBV29-1 | CSVEDHGLGQGISSYEQYF
TRBV12-3/TRBV12-4 | CASRAGQGAVGYTF
TRBV20-1 | CSTRGSTRGPPYEQYF
TRBV7-9 | CASSETNRGNEQFF
TRBV6-5 | CASSYRATPLSGANVLTF
TRBV3-1 | CASSQGSGRGRGGGEAFF
TRBV5-1 | CASWSDNTGELFF
TRBV5-1 | CASSLNAGQAHRGTEAFF
TRBV20-1 | CSARATGTAAYEQYF